This passage covers 29 T cell receptor beta chains from one sample sequenced in a study of blood T cell repertoires in COVID-19. This table comes from immunoSEQ multiplex PCR, and its TCRdb copy is limited to in-frame clones, with some not included. Among under 250,000 clones, roughly 83% were seen once, and the ten largest hold approximately 9.1%. Specimen: peripheral blood. The receptors here all came from a man of 80 years or more with acute or convalescent COVID-19.

This chain uses TRBV27 with TRBJ2-2; no clear D gene. V gave up 3 bases and J gave up 0 bases, with 11 bases separating them. Germline assignment: CDR1 MNHEY and CDR2 SMNVEV (reference sequence). The CDR3 totals 16 residues. The CDR3 DNA sequence: TGTGCCAGCAGTTTTTCCAGGAAAACGAACACCGGGGAGCTGTTTTTT. Its protein is CASSFSRKTNTGELFF.

This sequence joins TRBV4-1 and TRBJ2-7; possible D gene TRBD1, 5 bases. The CDR3 sequence is 15 residues long. Trimming removed 0 bases from V and 3 bases from J, with 12 bases in between. Looked up from germline, CDR1 is MGHRA and CDR2 is YSYEKL. The CDR3 sequence is CASSQEPQVHYEQYF. The CDR3 nucleotides are TGCGCCAGCAGCCAAGAACCACAGGTCCACTACGAGCAGTACTTC.

The chain links TRBV20-1 to TRBJ2-7; 13 bases are shared with TRBD2. In germline, CDR1 is DFQATT, CDR2 SNEGSKA (reference sequence). The CDR3 runs 15 residues. After removal of 3 bases from V and 7 bases from J, the junction contained 9 bases not matched to a gene. The CDR3 is CSASTGTSGMYEQYF. CDR3 sequence (DNA): TGCAGTGCTAGTACCGGGACTAGCGGGATGTATGAGCAGTACTTC.

The chain links TRBV7-6 to TRBJ1-6; 7 bases align to TRBD1. V gave up 5 bases and J gave up 10 bases; unmatched junction bases: 11. The CDR3 has 15 residues. Germline V gives CDR1 SGHVS, CDR2 FNYEAQ. The DNA of the CDR3 is TGTGCCAGCAGCCAAGGGGGCAGGGGAAGCTCACCCCTCCACTTT. It encodes CASSQGGRGSSPLHF. Complete variable domain (other parts from reference TRBV7-6 and TRBJ1-6): GAGVSQSPRYKVTKRGQDVALRCDPISGHVSLYWYRQALGQGPEFLTYFNYEAQQDKSGLPNDRFSAERPEGSISTLTIQRTEQRDSAMYRCASSQGGRGSSPLHFGNGTRLTVT.

The chain employs TRBV30 and TRBJ1-5, with D possibly matching TRBD1 (6 bases). The CDR3 extends over 13 amino acids. Looked up from germline, CDR1 is GTSNPN and CDR2 is SVGIG (reference sequence). V was trimmed by 3 bases and J by 11 bases, leaving 17 bases between them. CDR3 bases: TGTGCCTGGAGCCGCGGGGGGGCGGGAGCCCAGCATTTT. Protein sequence: CAWSRGGAGAQHF. The full variable domain, completed using reference TRBV30 and TRBJ1-5, is SQTIHQWPATLVQPVGSPLSLECTVEGTSNPNLYWYRQAAGRGLQLLFYSVGIGQISSEVPQNLSASRPQDRQFILSSKKLLLSDSGFYLCAWSRGGAGAQHFGDGTRLSIL.

This clone was picked up a small number of times. J is TRBJ2-4 and V is TRBV28, with D unresolved. CDR1 is MDHEN, CDR2 SYDVKM, per germline. The CDR3 spans 14 residues. V was pared by 6 bases and J by 0 bases, with 9 bases between. CDR3 residues: CASRRELAKNIQYF. The DNA for the CDR3 is TGTGCCAGCAGAAGAGAGCTAGCCAAAAACATTCAGTACTTC.

This chain links TRBV19 with TRBJ1-1; perhaps TRBD1 as D (5 bases). This CDR3 has 14 amino acids. Germline-derived CDR1 and CDR2 are LNHDA and SQIVND (reference sequence). Trimming took 6 bases from V and 1 from J, leaving 12 bases between them. The CDR3 bases are TGTGCCAGTAGCCGGACACCTCCGAACACTGAAGCTTTCTTT. Residues: CASSRTPPNTEAFF.

V gene TRBV30 combines with J gene TRBJ2-3; no reliable D call. With 2 bases removed from V and 2 bases from J, the gap between germline ends came to 14 bases. There are 15 residues in the CDR3. CDR1 is GTSNPN and CDR2 is SVGIG in the germline V gene (reference sequence). The CDR3 sequence is CAWSSKTSITDTQYF. The CDR3 DNA follows: TGTGCCTGGAGTTCCAAAACAAGTATCACAGATACGCAGTATTTT.

This clone was seen just once. The rearrangement joins TRBV30 to TRBJ1-4; TRBD1 aligns across 8 bases. Looked up from germline, CDR1 is GTSNPN and CDR2 is SVGIG (reference sequence). Losses at the gene ends were 3 bases for V and 8 bases for J; bases not matched to a gene: 11. There are 15 residues in the CDR3. This chain's CDR3 is CAWRRQGSLGEKLFF. As DNA, the CDR3 is TGTGCCTGGAGGCGACAGGGGTCCCTGGGGGAAAAACTGTTTTTT.

The chain has TRBV27 and TRBJ2-7; D might be TRBD2 (6 bases). The V and J ends lost 10 bases and 3 bases respectively, with 10 bases between them. This CDR3 contains 11 residues. Germline V gene sequence: CDR1 MNHEY, CDR2 SMNVEV (reference sequence). CDR3 protein: CATGRGYEQYF. DNA for the CDR3: TGTGCCACCGGGCGGGGCTACGAGCAGTACTTC.

This clone was counted once. The chain has TRBV9 and TRBJ1-1; 9 bases fit TRBD1. This CDR3 is 16 amino acids long. The V segment lost 3 bases and the J segment 4 bases; nucleotides outside the gene matches: 10. Germline V gene data show CDR1 as SGDLS and CDR2 as YYNGEE. CDR3: CASSAHRGRPGTEAFF. In DNA, the CDR3 is TGTGCCAGCAGCGCCCACAGGGGGCGCCCCGGCACTGAAGCTTTCTTT.

V gene TRBV19 combines with J gene TRBJ1-2; D is undetermined. V shed 7 bases and J shed 2 bases, with 23 bases lying between them. Germline loops: CDR1 LNHDA, CDR2 SQIVND (reference sequence). This CDR3 is built from 17 residues. The CDR3 protein is CASTSLGVDFINYGYTF. CDR3 DNA sequence: TGTGCCAGTACCTCCCTCGGGGTGGATTTTATCAACTATGGCTACACCTTC.

This clone appeared a single time. The J gene is TRBJ2-7, the V gene TRBV28; 10 positions match TRBD2. The CDR3 is 16 amino acids. V lost 6 bases to trimming and J lost 1 base; unmatched junction nucleotides: 9. Germline V gives CDR1 MDHEN, CDR2 SYDVKM. This CDR3 reads CASRFPKRGGSYEQYF. The CDR3 coding sequence is TGTGCCAGCAGATTCCCTAAGCGGGGGGGTTCCTACGAGCAGTACTTC.

V and J are TRBV23-1 and TRBJ1-2, with D maybe TRBD1 (6 bases). TRBV23-1 is an ORF, and what it does is uncertain. V lost 6 bases to trimming and J lost 1 base, with 15 bases between them. The CDR3 covers 15 residues. The DNA of the CDR3 is TGCGCCAGCAGGCCAACAGGGTGGGATAACTATGGCTACACCTTC. The encoded protein is CASRPTGWDNYGYTF.

This sequence joins TRBV9 and TRBJ2-1; TRBD2 might be the D (6 bases). CDR1 and CDR2 from the germline V gene are SGDLS and YYNGEE. The ends were cut back, 2 bases at V and 9 bases at J, with 12 bases in the middle. This CDR3 spans 13 amino acids. In DNA, the CDR3 is TGTGCCAGCAGCGTCGGGGGAGGACTTGAGCAGTTCTTC. Translating it yields CASSVGGGLEQFF.

The chain carries TRBV27 and TRBJ2-7; D may be TRBD2 (7 bases). The CDR3 sequence is 13 residues long. Germline CDR1 and CDR2: MNHEY and SMNVEV (reference sequence). The V gene lost 8 bases and the J gene lost 5 bases, with 16 bases spanning the gap. The CDR3 nucleotides are TGTGCCAGCTCGAGGGGGGGAGGAAACGAGCAGTACTTC. The encoded protein is CASSRGGGNEQYF.

V gene TRBV6-6 combines with J gene TRBJ1-5; D gene uncertain. This CDR3 has 12 residues. Germline CDR1 is MNHNY and CDR2 is SVGAGI (reference sequence). Trimming cost V 6 bases and J 3 bases, with 6 bases left between them. This CDR3 reads CASSLDNQPQHF. CDR3 nucleotides: TGTGCCAGCAGCCTAGACAATCAGCCCCAGCATTTT.

This chain uses TRBV27 with TRBJ1-4, with D possibly TRBD1 on 5 matching bases. The V gene lost 5 bases and the J gene lost 1 base, with 14 bases spanning the gap. This CDR3 is built from 16 residues. Germline CDR1 and CDR2: MNHEY and SMNVEV (reference sequence). The CDR3 nucleotides are TGTGCCAGCAGTGTTACAGGAGTCCGAACTAATGAAAAACTGTTTTTT. Amino acids: CASSVTGVRTNEKLFF.

The chain carries TRBV6-6 and TRBJ1-1; 7 nucleotides match TRBD1. This CDR3 region has 14 residues. Germline-derived CDR1 and CDR2 are MNHNY and SVGAGI (reference sequence). The V gene end was trimmed by 6 bases and the J gene end by 6 bases; junction bases not matched to a gene: 10. This chain's CDR3 is CASRTIRGKAEAFF. CDR3 sequence (DNA): TGTGCCAGCAGAACCATCAGGGGGAAGGCTGAAGCTTTCTTT.

The chain is built from TRBV28 and TRBJ1-3, with 9 nucleotides matching TRBD1. CDR3 length: 18 amino acids. Germline CDR1 reads MDHEN; CDR2 reads SYDVKM. Unmatched junction bases numbered 13, after V lost 2 bases and J lost 5 bases. DNA for the CDR3: TGTGCCAGCAGTTTAGATAGGGTGTGGGACAGGGCTAGAAACACCATATATTTT. It yields the protein CASSLDRVWDRARNTIYF.

The chain links TRBV21-1 to TRBJ2-6; the D call of TRBD1 is as the table states it, not checked on the DNA. TRBV21-1 corresponds to a pseudogene. This CDR3 is 19 amino acids long. CDR3 sequence reads: CASSKDLSGALSGANVLTF. DNA of the CDR3: TGTGCCAGCAGCAAAGATTTATCAGGGGCGCTCTCTGGGGCCAACGTCCTGACTTTC.

The chain couples TRBV5-1 to TRBJ2-7; TRBD2 aligns across 8 bases. V lost 5 bases and J lost 5; bases outside the gene matches: 6. Germline CDR1 and CDR2: SGHRS and YFSETQ. This CDR3 has 13 amino acids. The CDR3 nucleotides read TGCGCCAGCAGTCGGGAGGGGATAGACGAGCAGTACTTC. The encoded protein is CASSREGIDEQYF.

This chain uses TRBV6-5 with TRBJ2-2; 7 positions match TRBD2. This CDR3 comprises 14 residues. With 5 bases clipped from V and 6 bases from J, the junction kept 6 bases outside the gene matches. CDR1 MNHEY and CDR2 SVGAGI come from the germline V gene. The CDR3 sequence: CASSPLGGAGELFF. DNA for the CDR3: TGTGCCAGCAGTCCCCTTGGGGGGGCCGGGGAGCTGTTTTTT.

This sequence joins TRBV24-1 and TRBJ2-1, with 7 bases aligning to TRBD1. CDR3 length equals 18 residues. Germline V CDR1 and CDR2: KGHDR, SFDVKD. Trimming at V came to 3 bases and at J to 2 bases, leaving 12 bases not matched to a gene. DNA for the CDR3: TGTGCCACCAGTGATACTACCCCGAGACAGGGAGCCTACAATGAGCAGTTCTTC. It yields the protein CATSDTTPRQGAYNEQFF.

The sample holds a few counts of this clone. The V gene is TRBV5-1, the J gene TRBJ2-3; 12 bases match TRBD2. V was clipped by 4 bases and J by 5 bases; unmatched bases: 5. Germline V gene lookup returns CDR1 SGHRS and CDR2 YFSETQ. CDR3 size: 15 residues. The CDR3 DNA reads TGCGCCAGCAGCCGGGCTAGCGGGGGGGAAGATACGCAGTATTTT. The encoded protein is CASSRASGGEDTQYF.

The sample holds a few counts of this clone. The chain couples TRBV3-1 (or the pseudogene TRBV3-2) to TRBJ1-2, with 10 bases aligning to TRBD1. This CDR3 comprises 15 residues. Trimming cost V 4 bases and J 4 bases; bases outside gene matches: 6. Germline-derived CDR1 and CDR2 are LGHDT and YNNKEL (reference sequence). The CDR3 loop reads CASSPGQGNAYGYTF. For the CDR3, the DNA is TGTGCCAGCAGCCCGGGACAGGGGAATGCCTATGGCTACACCTTC.

The chain recombines TRBV6-5 with TRBJ1-2, with 10 bases identical to TRBD1. Germline V lookup: CDR1 MNHEY, CDR2 SVGAGI. The CDR3 has 13 amino acids. The V segment lost 6 bases and the J segment 7 bases; nucleotides outside the gene matches: 5. The CDR3 reads CASRVGTGAGYTF. Here the CDR3 DNA reads TGTGCCAGCAGGGTAGGGACAGGGGCTGGCTACACCTTC.

J is TRBJ1-4 and V is TRBV10-2; the D is unclear. V lost 0 bases to trimming and J lost 4 bases, with 9 bases between them. Germline loops: CDR1 WSHSY, CDR2 SAAADI. This CDR3 is built from 15 residues. CDR3 sequence: CASSESGGSNEKLFF. For the CDR3, the DNA is TGCGCCAGCAGTGAGTCAGGAGGGAGTAATGAAAAACTGTTTTTT.

This clone was seen a few times. The rearrangement joins TRBV9 to TRBJ2-7; D is possibly TRBD1 (6 bases). From germline, CDR1 is SGDLS and CDR2 YYNGEE. This CDR3 spans 14 amino acids. V lost 0 bases and J lost 6, with 13 bases in between. In nucleotides, the CDR3 is TGTGCCAGCAGCGTAGCTACGGGACACCCCGAGCAGTACTTC. This gives the protein CASSVATGHPEQYF.